A single sample is the source of the 20 T cell receptor beta chains below, sequenced in a study of OX40 agonist ivuxolimab in advanced cancers. Method: immunoSEQ multiplex PCR; TCRdb's copy keeps in-frame clones and lacks some. The sample holds 75,000 to 80,000 clones; around 86% are singletons and the top ten take less than 8%. This specimen was CD4+ or CD8+ T cells sorted from blood, taken in a trial of the OX40 agonist ivuxolimab. All receptors come from an adult with an advanced solid tumor such as melanoma, head and neck, liver or kidney cancer.

This clone was seen more than once but under ten times. The chain employs TRBV6-6 and TRBJ2-7; D is unclear. V was trimmed by 6 bases and J by 0 bases, leaving 6 bases between them. CDR3 size: 12 residues. Germline lookup yields CDR1 MNHNY and CDR2 SVGAGI (reference sequence). The CDR3 DNA sequence: TGTGCCAGCAGCCAAATCTCCTACGAGCAGTACTTC. Amino acids: CASSQISYEQYF.

The chain has TRBV9 and TRBJ2-7; D gene unclear. The germline gives CDR1 SGDLS, CDR2 YYNGEE. Deletions cut 1 base from V and 0 bases from J, with 8 bases between. The CDR3 length is 14 residues. CDR3 DNA: TGTGCCAGCAGCGTATCACGGTTCTCCTACGAGCAGTACTTC. Its translation: CASSVSRFSYEQYF.

This clone was found a few times. Other DNA sequences of this sample code for an identical CDR3. The chain employs TRBV18 and TRBJ2-7, with 7 nucleotides matching TRBD2. CDR3 size: 17 residues. Unmatched junction bases numbered 11, after V lost 3 bases and J lost 0 bases. Per germline, CDR1 KGHSH and CDR2 LQKENI. CDR3 sequence (DNA): TGTGCCAGCTCACCCTTTTCCGGGGAGGGGAGCTCCTACGAGCAGTACTTC. It yields the protein CASSPFSGEGSSYEQYF. The full variable domain, rest sourced from reference TRBV18 and TRBJ2-7, is NAGVMQNPRHLVRRRGQEARLRCSPMKGHSHVYWYRQLPEEGLKFMVYLQKENIIDESGMPKERFSAEFPKEGPSILRIQQVVRGDSAAYFCASSPFSGEGSSYEQYFGPGTRLTVT.

The chain couples TRBV18 to TRBJ2-7, with 9 nucleotides matching TRBD1. The CDR3 extends over 15 amino acids. CDR1 and CDR2 from the germline V gene are KGHSH and LQKENI. V trimming: 2 bases; J trimming: 4 bases; junction bases outside the gene matches: 6. The CDR3 sequence: CASSPRTGDIYEQYF. DNA for the CDR3: TGTGCCAGCTCACCAAGGACAGGGGACATATACGAGCAGTACTTC.

This chain connects TRBV27 to TRBJ2-1; a weak D match, TRBD1 (6 bases). Trimming stripped 6 bases from V and 8 bases from J, with 23 bases between. Germline V gives CDR1 MNHEY, CDR2 SMNVEV (reference sequence). This CDR3 is 16 amino acids long. CDR3 sequence (DNA): TGTGCCAGCAGGGACATCAGGCAACAGGGTAGGGATGAGCAGTTCTTC. This encodes CASRDIRQQGRDEQFF.

CDR3 sequence reads: CASSQPQGGTGETQYF. CDR3 DNA: TGTGCCAGCAGCCAACCACAGGGGGGGACGGGAGAGACCCAGTACTTC. The chain carries TRBV7-3 and TRBJ2-5; maybe TRBD1 (8 bases). This CDR3 spans 16 amino acids. Germline V lookup: CDR1 SGHTA, CDR2 FQGTGA. The V gene lost 5 bases and the J gene lost 4 bases, with 20 bases spanning the gap.

The chain uses TRBV5-1 and TRBJ2-4, with D possibly being TRBD1 or TRBD2 (5 bases each). CDR3 length: 14 residues. The V end lost 4 bases, the J end lost 0 bases, and 8 bases lay between the germline ends. The germline V gene has CDR1 SGHRS and CDR2 YFSETQ. The CDR3 DNA sequence: TGCGCCAGCAGCCGGGACGGAGCCAAAAACATTCAGTACTTC. This gives the protein CASSRDGAKNIQYF. Using reference TRBV5-1 and TRBJ2-4 for the parts outside the CDR3, the full variable domain is KAGVTQTPRYLIKTRGQQVTLSCSPISGHRSVSWYQQTPGQGLQFLFEYFSETQRNKGNFPGRFSGRQFSNSRSEMNVSTLELGDSALYLCASSRDGAKNIQYFGAGTRLSVL.

This chain connects TRBV19 to TRBJ2-2; D call uncertain. Germline V gives CDR1 LNHDA, CDR2 SQIVND (reference sequence). The ends were cut back, 7 bases at V and 8 bases at J, with 8 bases in the middle. The CDR3 is made up of 11 amino acids. CDR3 loop: CASTNGGELFF. CDR3 nucleotide sequence: TGTGCCAGTACAAATGGAGGGGAGCTGTTTTTT.

J is TRBJ1-1 and V is TRBV28, with TRBD1 matching over 11 bases. The CDR3 totals 16 residues. Germline-derived CDR1 and CDR2 are MDHEN and SYDVKM. Germline trimming cut 2 bases from V and 5 bases from J; bases unmatched to any gene: 7. The CDR3 bases are TGTGCCAGCAGTTTAAGCTCGGGACAGGGGGTTACTGAAGCTTTCTTT. Translated, it gives CASSLSSGQGVTEAFF.

The gene calls are TRBV9 and TRBJ2-2; D unclear. In germline, CDR1 is SGDLS, CDR2 YYNGEE. The CDR3 sequence is 13 residues long. Deletions cut 0 bases from V and 6 bases from J, with 6 bases between. CDR3 in DNA: TGTGCCAGCAGCGTAGTTATGGCCGGGGAGCTGTTTTTT. Amino acid sequence: CASSVVMAGELFF.

The CDR3 sequence: CASSAGQATEAFF. DNA of the CDR3: TGTGCCAGCAGTGCCGGACAGGCCACTGAAGCTTTCTTT. The chain employs TRBV6-4 and TRBJ1-1, with 7 bases lining up with TRBD1. The germline V gene encodes CDR1 MRHNA and CDR2 SNTAGT. V trimming: 4 bases; J trimming: 4 bases; junction bases outside the gene matches: 3. CDR3 length: 13 residues.

The genes are TRBV7-6 and TRBJ2-1, with TRBD1 matching over 8 bases. The length of the CDR3 is 16 residues. Germline CDR1 SGHVS, CDR2 FNYEAQ. V was clipped by 2 bases and J by 6 bases; unmatched bases: 9. CDR3 sequence reads: CASSLLDPDRVNEQFF. The DNA of the CDR3 is TGTGCCAGCAGCTTATTAGACCCGGACAGGGTCAATGAGCAGTTCTTC.

Only a few counts were recorded for this clone. The chain has TRBV28 and TRBJ1-2; D is unclear. Per the germline V gene, CDR1 is MDHEN and CDR2 is SYDVKM. The CDR3 runs 16 residues. Between the trimmed V and J ends, which lost 6 bases and 1 base, there was a span of 18 bases. CDR3 sequence (DNA): TGTGCCAGCAGCGCCTCCGGGAGGATTTATAACTATGGCTACACCTTC. Protein product: CASSASGRIYNYGYTF.

There are a few counts of this clone. The V and J genes are TRBV20-1 and TRBJ1-1, with no clear D. This CDR3 has 11 amino acids. Germline CDR1 reads DFQATT; CDR2 reads SNEGSKA (reference sequence). The CDR3 here is CSGDMDTEAFF. CDR3 sequence (DNA): TGCAGCGGGGATATGGACACTGAAGCTTTCTTT.

This chain uses TRBV27 with TRBJ2-2; no clear D. Trimming took off 5 bases at V and 4 bases at J, with 11 bases between the two ends. CDR3 size: 14 residues. The germline V gene encodes CDR1 MNHEY and CDR2 SMNVEV (reference sequence). The DNA of the CDR3 is TGTGCCAGCAGTCGGGCTAGATCCACCGGGGAGCTGTTTTTT. Its translation is CASSRARSTGELFF.

This clone came up once. The chain employs TRBV11-2 and TRBJ2-3; possibly TRBD2 for D (5 bases). The germline V and J ends were trimmed by 5 bases and 3 bases, with 12 bases remaining between them. Germline V gives CDR1 SGHAT, CDR2 FQNNGV. This CDR3 has 14 amino acids. CDR3 region: CASSPAGGTDTQYF. The DNA of the CDR3 is TGTGCCAGCAGCCCCGCTGGAGGAACAGATACGCAGTATTTT.

The V call is TRBV6-5, the J call TRBJ2-3; D is undetermined. Germline loops: CDR1 MNHEY, CDR2 SVGAGI. This CDR3 has 15 residues. V lost 0 bases, J lost 6 bases, and 13 bases lay in between. CDR3 sequence reads: CASSYSGLGPDTQYF. The CDR3 DNA is TGTGCCAGCAGTTACTCAGGGTTAGGCCCCGATACGCAGTATTTT.

In nucleotides, the CDR3 is TGCGCCAGCAGCCAAGCGCATTCTAGCGGCTTCTACAATGAGCAGTTCTTC. It specifies CASSQAHSSGFYNEQFF. The rearrangement joins TRBV4-3 to TRBJ2-1; TRBD2 agrees at 7 bases. The junction had 9 bases not matched to a gene; V was cut back by 1 base and J by 3 bases. The germline CDR1 and CDR2 sequences are LGHNA and YSLEER. CDR3 size: 17 residues.

The J gene is TRBJ2-7, the V gene TRBV5-4; 7 nucleotides line up with TRBD2. The J segment lost 5 bases and the V segment lost 2 bases, leaving 4 bases of the junction unmatched. This CDR3 is 13 amino acids long. From germline, CDR1 is SGHNT and CDR2 YYREEE (reference sequence). The CDR3 DNA sequence: TGTGCCAGCAGCTTAGCGGGGTTGCACGAGCAGTACTTC. Its protein product is CASSLAGLHEQYF. Together with reference TRBV5-4 and TRBJ2-7, the CDR3 gives the full variable domain: ETGVTQSPTHLIKTRGQQVTLRCSSQSGHNTVSWYQQALGQGPQFIFQYYREEENGRGNFPPRFSGLQFPNYSSELNVNALELDDSALYLCASSLAGLHEQYFGPGTRLTVT.

The CDR3 region has the DNA TGTGCCAGCAGCCTTTTGGCACACTACGAGCAGTACTTC. It is translated as CASSLLAHYEQYF. The V call is TRBV6-1, the J call TRBJ2-7; D is ambiguous. The CDR3 consists of 13 residues. CDR1 MNHNS and CDR2 SASEGT come from the germline V gene. V dropped 6 bases and J dropped 3 bases, with 12 bases sitting between them.